The subject of this entry is one TCR beta chain. The method was immunoSEQ multiplex PCR; TCRdb's version includes in-frame clones alone and lacks a portion of them. The sample gives 200,000 or so clones, around four fifths of which show up once; roughly 7% is in the top ten. The data are from a study of cytomegalovirus exposure and HLA in healthy donors. CDR1 and CDR2 (germline): SQVTM, ANQGSEA. This CDR3 region has 11 residues. The V gene lost 5 bases and the J gene lost 7 bases, with 11 bases spanning the gap. The chain has TRBV29-1 and TRBJ1-1, with unresolved D. The sequenced sample was PBMCs. The receptor was derived from a man younger than 30 in good health and CMV-seropositive. In DNA, the CDR3 is TGCAGCGTTCGAGGGCCACTTGAAGCTTTCTTT. This gives the protein CSVRGPLEAFF.